There are many counts of the clone carrying this T cell receptor beta chain. Its target is unknown. TCRdb reprocessed the 5' RACE reads with MiXCR, giving one entry per CDR3 protein. There are a few hundred thousand distinct CDR3 sequences in the sample; about 8% occur only once, and approximately 3% lies in the top ten. This record comes from a study of identical twins. Study-level results: Compared with unrelated sharing, twin-shared out-of-frame alpha sequences had more low-probability sequences. In cord blood, abundant beta clonotypes had fewer insertions; memory showed no trend. Modeled out-of-frame TCR alpha sharing in monozygotic twins fell below observed levels. Weaker excess twin sharing was observed in beta out-of-frame sequences.

With 1 base clipped from V and 11 bases from J, the junction kept 15 bases outside the gene matches. Per germline, CDR1 SGHTA and CDR2 FQGNSA. The CDR3 is 16 amino acids. These same data were also listed under a study on yellow fever vaccine responses in identical twins.

This receptor was taken from a woman aged 18-30 years in good health. The chain links TRBV7-2 to TRBJ2-3, with TRBD2 identical over 7 bases. Sequenced material: CD8+ T cells sorted from blood. The CDR3 sequence: CASSLGGEGGSPWQYF. The CDR3 DNA reads as TGTGCCAGCAGCTTAGGAGGGGAGGGAGGAAGCCCTTGGCAGTATTTT.